The 29 T cell receptor beta chains below were found in one sample sequenced in a study of spatial heterogeneity in lung cancer. Noted time point: sample taken at primary tumor resection. TCRdb reprocessed the 5' RACE reads via MiXCR and lists one record per CDR3 protein. The table lists about 45,000 distinct CDR3 sequences, approximately 15% of them singletons. The input for sequencing was PBMCs, taken at surgery. These receptors were collected from a male donor with early-stage non-small cell lung cancer.

This clonotype occurred many times. This chain uses TRBV6-2 or TRBV6-3 with TRBJ2-3, with 8 nucleotides matching TRBD1. The CDR3 spans 14 residues. Germline CDR1 is MNHEY and CDR2 is SVGEGT. Trimming took 6 bases from V and 0 from J; bases not matched to a gene: 2. The DNA of the CDR3 is TGTGCCAGCAGATGGGACAGGAGCACAGATACGCAGTATTTT. It yields the protein CASRWDRSTDTQYF.

A few counts support this clonotype. The CDR3 protein is CASSPGLINEKLFF. CDR3 coding DNA: TGTGCCAGCAGCCCGGGCCTTATTAATGAAAAACTGTTTTTT. The V and J genes are TRBV11-2 and TRBJ1-4; the D is unclear. The germline gives CDR1 SGHAT, CDR2 FQNNGV. Deletions cut 5 bases from V and 4 bases from J, with 11 bases between. The CDR3 is made up of 14 amino acids.

This chain uses TRBV5-1 with TRBJ1-1, with a weak D call TRBD1 (5 bases). Germline values: CDR1 SGHRS, CDR2 YFSETQ. The CDR3 length is 14 residues. Trimming removed 4 bases at V and 1 base at J, with 11 bases between. CDR3 loop: CASSPGRSNTEAFF. The CDR3 region has the DNA TGCGCCAGCAGCCCGGGACGGTCGAACACTGAAGCTTTCTTT.

This clonotype was counted a few times. The chain employs TRBV2 and TRBJ2-1, with D possibly TRBD2 on 5 matching bases. This CDR3 has 17 residues. Per the germline V gene, CDR1 is SNHLY and CDR2 is FYNNEI. V was shortened by 8 bases and J by 0 bases, with 20 bases between the two germline ends. In nucleotides, the CDR3 is TGTGCCAGCGGGTCCCTTATCGGGGATAACTCCTACAATGAGCAGTTCTTC. Protein sequence: CASGSLIGDNSYNEQFF. The full variable domain, completed using reference TRBV2 and TRBJ2-1, is EPEVTQTPSHQVTQMGQEVILRCVPISNHLYFYWYRQILGQKVEFLVSFYNNEISEKSEIFDDQFSVERPDGSNFTLKIRSTKLEDSAMYFCASGSLIGDNSYNEQFFGPGTRLTVL.

This sequence joins TRBV29-1 and TRBJ2-7; 7 nucleotides line up with TRBD1. The length of the CDR3 is 14 residues. The ends lost 3 bases at V and 5 bases at J; junction bases unmatched: 10. The germline V gene encodes CDR1 SQVTM and CDR2 ANQGSEA. The chain's CDR3 is CSVDKTGNSDEQYF. The CDR3 DNA is TGCAGCGTTGACAAGACAGGGAATAGCGACGAGCAGTACTTC.

This clonotype was seen many times. The rearrangement joins TRBV12-3 or TRBV12-4 to TRBJ2-7, with 7 bases lining up with TRBD1. J gave up 12 bases and V 4 bases, and 12 bases lay outside the gene matches. The CDR3 totals 13 residues. The DNA for the CDR3 is TGTGCCAGCAGTTCCGGGACAGTTCCTTTTCCGTACTTC. Residues: CASSSGTVPFPYF.

The V call is TRBV5-1, the J call TRBJ2-1; D not certain. The CDR3 runs to 14 residues. Trimming took off 0 bases at V and 2 bases at J, with 6 bases between the two ends. CDR1 and CDR2 from the germline V gene are SGHRS and YFSETQ. The CDR3 here is CASSLEAAYNEQFF. In DNA form, the CDR3 reads TGCGCCAGCAGCTTGGAGGCGGCCTACAATGAGCAGTTCTTC.

A few counts support this clonotype. CDR3 loop: CSVDNRGATDTQYF. The CDR3 DNA follows: TGCAGCGTTGATAACAGGGGGGCCACAGATACGCAGTATTTT. V is TRBV29-1 and J is TRBJ2-3; 8 nucleotides agree with TRBD1. There are 14 residues in the CDR3. Germline CDR1 SQVTM, CDR2 ANQGSEA. V lost 3 bases, J lost 2 bases, and 4 bases stayed unmatched.

V gene TRBV27 combines with J gene TRBJ1-1; D ambiguous. The CDR3 spans 13 residues. Trimming left V 0 bases short and J 5 bases short, with 7 bases between. Germline CDR1 is MNHEY and CDR2 is SMNVEV (reference sequence). The CDR3 loop is CASSLSGRTEAFF. For the CDR3, the DNA is TGTGCCAGCAGTTTATCCGGGAGGACTGAAGCTTTCTTT.

This clonotype occurred many times. The chain links TRBV2 to TRBJ1-3; 7 nucleotides match TRBD1. The CDR3 loop spans 14 amino acids. With 6 bases clipped from V and 4 bases from J, the junction kept 6 bases outside the gene matches. Germline CDR1 is SNHLY and CDR2 is FYNNEI. Written as DNA, the CDR3 is TGTGCCAGCAGGCCACAGGGGCCCGGAAACACCATATATTTT. Its protein is CASRPQGPGNTIYF.

This clonotype was found a few times. V and J are TRBV7-9 and TRBJ1-5, with D hard to call. Trimming took off 4 bases at V and 6 bases at J, with 10 bases between the two ends. The germline gives CDR1 SEHNR, CDR2 FQNEAQ (reference sequence). The CDR3 has 13 residues. This CDR3 reads CASSWEESQPQHF. In DNA form, the CDR3 reads TGTGCCAGCAGCTGGGAGGAGAGTCAGCCCCAGCATTTT.

This clonotype turned up a few times. The chain combines TRBV7-3 with TRBJ2-1, with a possible D match to TRBD2 (6 bases). The germline V gene encodes CDR1 SGHTA and CDR2 FQGTGA. The CDR3 is 15 amino acids. V was clipped by 5 bases and J by 9 bases, with 20 bases between them. CDR3 residues: CASSPGTSRLSEQFF. The CDR3 nucleotides read TGTGCCAGCAGCCCGGGGACTTCCCGGTTGAGTGAGCAGTTCTTC.

The gene calls are TRBV10-3 and TRBJ2-7; D is unclear. CDR3 length: 12 residues. Trimming took 3 bases from V and 1 from J, leaving 4 bases between them. CDR1 is ENHRY and CDR2 is SYGVKD in the germline V gene. This CDR3 reads CAISEASYEQYF. The CDR3 DNA is TGTGCCATCAGTGAAGCATCCTACGAGCAGTACTTC.

The chain employs TRBV27 and TRBJ1-4; 8 positions match TRBD1. CDR1 and CDR2 (germline): MNHEY, SMNVEV (reference sequence). J was trimmed by 8 bases and V by 6 bases; bases with no gene match: 8. This CDR3 contains 14 residues. The CDR3 nucleotides are TGTGCCAGCAGCTCGACAGGGGCAGAAGAAAAACTGTTTTTT. This translates into CASSSTGAEEKLFF. The full variable domain, in which reference TRBV27 and TRBJ1-4 provide the parts outside the CDR3, is EAQVTQNPRYLITVTGKKLTVTCSQNMNHEYMSWYRQDPGLGLRQIYYSMNVEVTDKGDVPEGYKVSRKEKRNFPLILESPSPNQTSLYFCASSSTGAEEKLFFGSGTQLSVL.

The chain has TRBV18 and TRBJ2-7; D may correspond to TRBD1 or TRBD2 (5 bases each). V was trimmed by 3 bases and J by 0 bases, leaving 12 bases between them. CDR1 and CDR2 (germline): KGHSH, LQKENI. The CDR3 totals 15 residues. CDR3: CASSPGTWGSYEQYF. The DNA of the CDR3 is TGTGCCAGCTCACCGGGGACGTGGGGCTCCTACGAGCAGTACTTC.

V and J are TRBV20-1 and TRBJ2-5; D is perhaps TRBD1 (5 bases). Germline V lookup: CDR1 DFQATT, CDR2 SNEGSKA (reference sequence). Trimming cost V 0 bases and J 2 bases, with 10 bases left between them. There are 14 residues in the CDR3. The CDR3 region has the DNA TGCAGTGCTAGAGATGTAACAGGACAAGAGACCCAGTACTTC. Protein sequence: CSARDVTGQETQYF.

This clonotype was counted at least ten times. This CDR3 is CASSPNRDRSLYGYTF. The CDR3 DNA is TGTGCCAGCAGCCCCAACCGGGACCGAAGCCTCTATGGCTACACCTTC. This chain links TRBV14 with TRBJ1-2; D may be TRBD1 (5 bases). The germline V gene has CDR1 SGHDN and CDR2 FVKESK. CDR3 length: 16 residues. The V end lost 4 bases, the J end lost 4 bases, and 19 bases lay between the germline ends.

This clonotype was observed many times. The V and J genes are TRBV15 and TRBJ1-2; no definite D call. This CDR3 has 12 residues. The V end was cut by 5 bases, the J end by 3 bases, with 7 bases between. Germline CDR1 is LNHNV and CDR2 is YYDKDF (reference sequence). As DNA, the CDR3 is TGTGCCACCAGCGGATGGGACTATGGCTACACCTTC. Residues: CATSGWDYGYTF.

This clonotype was counted ten times or more. This chain joins TRBV5-5 and TRBJ2-7, with D uncertain. Germline-derived CDR1 and CDR2 are SGHKS and YYEKEE (reference sequence). The CDR3 runs 11 residues. The germline V and J ends were trimmed by 2 bases and 3 bases, with 3 bases remaining between them. CDR3 residues: CASSFGYEQYF. For the CDR3, the DNA is TGTGCCAGCAGCTTTGGCTACGAGCAGTACTTC.

In its sample, this clonotype was seen many times. V usage is TRBV5-1 and J usage is TRBJ2-2; D is unresolved. Germline V gives CDR1 SGHRS, CDR2 YFSETQ. CDR3 size: 14 residues. The V gene lost 0 bases and the J gene lost 1 base, with 4 bases spanning the gap. Written as DNA, the CDR3 is TGCGCCAGCAGCTTGGTCTTGAACACCGGGGAGCTGTTTTTT. This sequence encodes CASSLVLNTGELFF. Using reference TRBV5-1 and TRBJ2-2 for the parts outside the CDR3, the full variable domain is KAGVTQTPRYLIKTRGQQVTLSCSPISGHRSVSWYQQTPGQGLQFLFEYFSETQRNKGNFPGRFSGRQFSNSRSEMNVSTLELGDSALYLCASSLVLNTGELFFGEGSRLTVL.

The sample holds a few counts of this clonotype. The chain uses TRBV29-1 and TRBJ2-7, with D perhaps matching TRBD2 (6 bases). CDR1 is SQVTM, CDR2 ANQGSEA, per germline. The V end lost 4 bases, the J end lost 0 bases, and 13 bases lay between the germline ends. The CDR3 runs 14 residues. The CDR3 loop reads CSVVRDLDSYEQYF. Written as DNA, the CDR3 is TGCAGCGTTGTGCGGGACTTGGACTCCTACGAGCAGTACTTC.

This clonotype was counted only a few times. CDR3 in DNA: TGCAGTGCTAGTCTTGGTAGGGAGACCCAGTACTTC. Translation gives CSASLGRETQYF. The V call is TRBV20-1, the J call TRBJ2-5; no reliable D call. Trimming removed 3 bases at V and 5 bases at J, with 10 bases between. Germline CDR1 and CDR2: DFQATT and SNEGSKA (reference sequence). CDR3 length: 12 residues.

This clonotype was observed many times. This chain uses TRBV28 with TRBJ1-2, with 7 bases matching TRBD1. In germline, CDR1 is MDHEN, CDR2 SYDVKM. Trimming at V came to 6 bases and at J to 5 bases, leaving 9 bases not matched to a gene. The CDR3 has 14 amino acids. The CDR3 bases are TGTGCCAGCAGGGCTCCGGGACAGACTTATGGCTACACCTTC. Translated: CASRAPGQTYGYTF.

This clonotype was observed a handful of times. V is TRBV3-1 and J is TRBJ1-2; D is unclear. CDR3 length: 12 residues. CDR1 is LGHDT, CDR2 YNNKEL, per germline (reference sequence). Trimming left V 3 bases short and J 9 bases short, with 11 bases between. In DNA, the CDR3 is TGTGCCAGCAGCCAGGGCCCGGCACGCTACACCTTC. This encodes CASSQGPARYTF.

The V gene is TRBV2, the J gene TRBJ1-3; no reliable D call. Trimming took off 8 bases at V and 0 bases at J, with 14 bases between the two ends. Germline V lookup: CDR1 SNHLY, CDR2 FYNNEI. This CDR3 comprises 15 residues. The CDR3 protein is CASSPQAISGNTIYF. The CDR3 nucleotides read TGTGCCAGCTCGCCTCAGGCCATCTCTGGAAACACCATATATTTT.

This clonotype showed up just a few times. V and J are TRBV6-1 and TRBJ1-2; TRBD1 is a possible D gene (5 bases). Germline V gene data show CDR1 as MNHNS and CDR2 as SASEGT. Trimming shortened V by 6 bases and J by 3 bases, and 5 bases separated the two germline ends. CDR3 length: 11 amino acids. CDR3 region: CASRTDYGYTF. The CDR3 DNA reads as TGTGCCAGCAGGACAGACTATGGCTACACCTTC.

The rearrangement joins TRBV2 to TRBJ2-3; the D is unclear. Deletions cut 7 bases from V and 6 bases from J, with 11 bases between. The CDR3 spans 12 residues. Germline CDR1 reads SNHLY; CDR2 reads FYNNEI. CDR3 bases: TGTGCCAGCAACGCATACGGGGATACGCAGTATTTT. It translates to CASNAYGDTQYF.

This clonotype has ten or more counts. The chain recombines TRBV10-1 with TRBJ2-1; 9 bases map to TRBD2. The CDR3 spans 15 residues. Per the germline V gene, CDR1 is WNHNN and CDR2 is SYGVQD (reference sequence). The J segment lost 6 bases and the V segment lost 6 bases, leaving 9 bases of the junction unmatched. CDR3 in DNA: TGCGCCAGCAGCTCTCGAGCGGGGGGCCTCAATGAGCAGTTCTTC. Residues: CASSSRAGGLNEQFF.

The J gene is TRBJ1-2, the V gene TRBV29-1; 8 positions agree with TRBD1. This CDR3 is built from 13 residues. The J segment lost 5 bases and the V segment lost 5 bases, leaving 7 bases of the junction unmatched. Germline CDR1 SQVTM, CDR2 ANQGSEA. CDR3 region: CSVQITGGYGYTF. The CDR3 DNA reads TGCAGCGTTCAGATTACAGGGGGATATGGCTACACCTTC.